One sample yielded the 2 T cell receptor beta chains listed below, sequenced in a study of T cell repertoires in cytomegalovirus infection. TCRdb recomputed calls from the reads with MiXCR, one row per CDR3 protein. The table lists some 220,000 distinct CDR3 sequences, about 12% of them singletons, with around 1.6% in the top ten. The specimen sequenced was PBMCs. All receptors come from a human donor in good health (CMV status not recorded). Some clones in this sample may be carry-over from other donors' samples.

This clonotype was counted many times. The rearrangement links TRBV7-2 to TRBJ2-1; the D gene is possibly TRBD1 (5 bases). The CDR3 has 15 amino acids. Deletions cut 1 base from V and 4 bases from J, with 11 bases between. The V gene's germline CDR1 is SGHTA and CDR2 FQGNSA. CDR3 region: CASSLVVGHYNEQFF. CDR3 DNA sequence: TGTGCCAGCAGCTTAGTGGTGGGGCATTACAATGAGCAGTTCTTC.

V gene TRBV9 combines with J gene TRBJ2-1; 8 bases align to TRBD2. Trimming took 4 bases from V and 6 from J; bases not matched to a gene: 12. The CDR3 runs to 16 residues. Germline V lookup: CDR1 SGDLS, CDR2 YYNGEE. The CDR3 DNA sequence: TGTGCCAGCAGCCCCTCCCCGGGGGGGGCCTTCAATGAGCAGTTCTTC. It translates to CASSPSPGGAFNEQFF. The entire variable domain, with the rest obtained from reference TRBV9 and TRBJ2-1, is as follows: DSGVTQTPKHLITATGQRVTLRCSPRSGDLSVYWYQQSLDQGLQFLIQYYNGEERAKGNILERFSAQQFPDLHSELNLSSLELGDSALYFCASSPSPGGAFNEQFFGPGTRLTVL.